This is a list of T cell receptor beta chains from one sample in a study of cytomegalovirus exposure and HLA in healthy donors. Assay used: immunoSEQ multiplex PCR; TCRdb lists only in-frame clones, some missing. The sample has more than 140,000 clones; over 75% are singletons. Sequences were obtained from PBMCs. The receptors shown here come from a male donor in good health and CMV-seronegative. Each CDR3 is given with its conserved first and last residue. The D gene is left open where the match is weak. Clone size is shown for a subset of rows, as once, few, many or a class of expanded clone.

d_gene: TRBD2; j_gene: TRBJ2-1; abundance: .; v_gene: TRBV6-5; CDR3nt: TGTGCCAGCAGTTACTCCGATCTAGCGGTAAACAATGAGCAGTTCTTC; CDR3aa: CASSYSDLAVNNEQFF
d_gene: .; j_gene: TRBJ2-2; abundance: .; v_gene: TRBV25-1; CDR3nt: TGTGCCAGCAGTGAACAGGGATCGGGCGGGGAGCTGTTTTTT; CDR3aa: CASSEQGSGGELFF
d_gene: TRBD1; j_gene: TRBJ1-6; abundance: .; v_gene: TRBV5-1; CDR3nt: TGCGCCAGCAGCTTAACCGGGACAGGGGAATCACCCCTCCACTTT; CDR3aa: CASSLTGTGESPLHF
d_gene: .; j_gene: TRBJ1-5; abundance: few; v_gene: TRBV7-9; CDR3nt: TGTGCCAGCAGCCAATCGGGGAATCAGCCCCAGCATTTT; CDR3aa: CASSQSGNQPQHF
d_gene: TRBD1; j_gene: TRBJ1-1; abundance: .; v_gene: TRBV13; CDR3nt: TGTGCCAGCAGCCACAGGGGTTCGGTGAACACTGAAGCTTTCTTT; CDR3aa: CASSHRGSVNTEAFF
d_gene: TRBD1; j_gene: TRBJ1-1; abundance: .; v_gene: TRBV29-1; CDR3nt: TGCAGCGTTGATAGGACAGGGGGCGGTGAAGCTTTCTTT; CDR3aa: CSVDRTGGGEAFF
d_gene: .; j_gene: TRBJ1-1; abundance: .; v_gene: TRBV6-1; CDR3nt: TGTGCCAGCAGTGAGCGTCTTCAGGGGATGGGTGAAGCTTTCTTT; CDR3aa: CASSERLQGMGEAFF
d_gene: .; j_gene: TRBJ1-6; abundance: .; v_gene: TRBV6-4; CDR3nt: TGTGCCAGCTCACCCCAGGGTAACAATTCACCCCTCCACTTT; CDR3aa: CASSPQGNNSPLHF
d_gene: TRBD1; j_gene: TRBJ2-7; abundance: few; v_gene: TRBV5-1; CDR3nt: TGCGCCAGCAGCTACGGACAGGGAGGCTACGAGCAGTACTTC; CDR3aa: CASSYGQGGYEQYF
d_gene: .; j_gene: TRBJ2-2; abundance: .; v_gene: TRBV10-3; CDR3nt: TGTGCCATCAGGGGGCGACAGTGGGGTAACACCGGGGAGCTGTTTTTT; CDR3aa: CAIRGRQWGNTGELFF
d_gene: TRBD2; j_gene: TRBJ2-3; abundance: .; v_gene: TRBV7-2; CDR3nt: TGTGCCAGCAGCCCACCAGGTGGCGGGAGCCATACGCAGTATTTT; CDR3aa: CASSPPGGGSHTQYF
d_gene: TRBD2; j_gene: TRBJ2-1; abundance: .; v_gene: TRBV5-1; CDR3nt: TGCGCCAGCAGCTTGGACGGGACTAGCTTGAATGAGCAGTTCTTC; CDR3aa: CASSLDGTSLNEQFF
d_gene: .; j_gene: TRBJ1-2; abundance: few; v_gene: TRBV18; CDR3nt: TGTGCCAGCTCACGCCCGCAGGGCTCTGGCTACACCTTC; CDR3aa: CASSRPQGSGYTF
d_gene: TRBD2; j_gene: TRBJ2-1; abundance: .; v_gene: TRBV5-4; CDR3nt: TGTGCCAGCAGCTTGCCTTACAGCGGGGGACCCAATGAGCAGTTCTTC; CDR3aa: CASSLPYSGGPNEQFF
d_gene: TRBD2; j_gene: TRBJ2-7; abundance: .; v_gene: TRBV5-5; CDR3nt: TGTGCCAGCAGCTTGGCCGGGACTAGCCTCTACGAGCAGTACTTC; CDR3aa: CASSLAGTSLYEQYF
d_gene: TRBD2; j_gene: TRBJ2-1; abundance: .; v_gene: TRBV5-1; CDR3nt: TGCGCCAGCCAACTAGCGGGGGATTACAATGAGCAGTTCTTC; CDR3aa: CASQLAGDYNEQFF
d_gene: TRBD1; j_gene: TRBJ1-1; abundance: .; v_gene: TRBV29-1; CDR3nt: TGCAGCGGTTCGCAGGGGGCGATCACTGAAGCTTTCTTT; CDR3aa: CSGSQGAITEAFF
d_gene: TRBD1; j_gene: TRBJ1-1; abundance: .; v_gene: TRBV19; CDR3nt: TGTGCCAGTAGTATCGCAGGGGGCACTGAAGCTTTCTTT; CDR3aa: CASSIAGGTEAFF
d_gene: TRBD2; j_gene: TRBJ2-3; abundance: .; v_gene: TRBV5-1; CDR3nt: TGCGCCAGCAGCCCCGCGACTAGCGGGAGGGCCCTCCCTAGCACAGATACGCAGTATTTT; CDR3aa: CASSPATSGRALPSTDTQYF
d_gene: .; j_gene: TRBJ1-3; abundance: .; v_gene: TRBV30; CDR3nt: TGTGCCTGGAGTACGAGCTCTGGAAACACCATATATTTT; CDR3aa: CAWSTSSGNTIYF
d_gene: .; j_gene: TRBJ2-7; abundance: .; v_gene: TRBV15; CDR3nt: TGTGCCACCAGCAGAGTCCGAGCGACCGAGCAGTACTTC; CDR3aa: CATSRVRATEQYF
d_gene: TRBD1; j_gene: TRBJ1-2; abundance: once; v_gene: TRBV10-3; CDR3nt: TGTGCCATCAGCGGTGGGACAGGGAATATAGATGGCTACACCTTC; CDR3aa: CAISGGTGNIDGYTF
d_gene: .; j_gene: TRBJ1-1; abundance: .; v_gene: TRBV7-9; CDR3nt: TGTTCCAGCAGCTTAGTTCAGGGTACTGAAGCTTTCTTT; CDR3aa: CSSSLVQGTEAFF
d_gene: TRBD1; j_gene: TRBJ1-2; abundance: .; v_gene: TRBV12-5; CDR3nt: TGTGCTAGTGGTTGGAGGGACAGGGGGTCTGTCCGCCATGGCTACACCTTC; CDR3aa: CASGWRDRGSVRHGYTF
d_gene: .; j_gene: TRBJ2-1; abundance: once; v_gene: TRBV11-3; CDR3nt: TGTGCCAGCAGCGAGAGGTGGAATGAGCAGTTCTTC; CDR3aa: CASSERWNEQFF
d_gene: TRBD1; j_gene: TRBJ1-1; abundance: .; v_gene: TRBV9; CDR3nt: TGTGCCAGCAGCGTCGGACAGGGAAGGAACACTGAAGCTTTCTTT; CDR3aa: CASSVGQGRNTEAFF
d_gene: .; j_gene: TRBJ2-7; abundance: .; v_gene: TRBV5-1; CDR3nt: TGCGCCAGCAGCTTGGCCGGTGCTGGGCACGTCGTCGAGCAGTACTTC; CDR3aa: CASSLAGAGHVVEQYF
d_gene: .; j_gene: TRBJ1-5; abundance: .; v_gene: TRBV6-6; CDR3nt: TGTGCCAGCAGGGAGGGGAAGGGCAATCAGCCCCAGCATTTT; CDR3aa: CASREGKGNQPQHF
d_gene: .; j_gene: TRBJ1-4; abundance: few; v_gene: TRBV5-4; CDR3nt: TGTGCCAGCAGCTTGTTAGGACAGTCGGATGAAAAACTGTTTTTT; CDR3aa: CASSLLGQSDEKLFF
d_gene: .; j_gene: TRBJ1-5; abundance: .; v_gene: TRBV7-2; CDR3nt: TGTGCCAGCAGCTCGGGGGGGGAAAGCAATCAGCCCCAGCATTTT; CDR3aa: CASSSGGESNQPQHF
d_gene: .; j_gene: TRBJ1-6; abundance: .; v_gene: TRBV30; CDR3nt: TGTGCCTGGAGTGATAACAGGGTTTCACCCCTCCACTTT; CDR3aa: CAWSDNRVSPLHF
d_gene: .; j_gene: TRBJ1-5; abundance: .; v_gene: TRBV6-5; CDR3nt: TGTGCCAGCAGTTTAAACCGGGAGGATCAGCCCCAGCATTTT; CDR3aa: CASSLNREDQPQHF
d_gene: .; j_gene: TRBJ1-5; abundance: once; v_gene: TRBV30; CDR3nt: TGTGCCTGGAGTGTAGGGGCCTCTAGCAATCAGCCCCAGCATTTT; CDR3aa: CAWSVGASSNQPQHF
d_gene: TRBD2; j_gene: TRBJ2-7; abundance: .; v_gene: TRBV5-1; CDR3nt: TGCGCCAGCAGCTTTTCTAGCGGGTCCTACGAGCAGTACTTC; CDR3aa: CASSFSSGSYEQYF
d_gene: TRBD1; j_gene: TRBJ1-2; abundance: once; v_gene: TRBV6-5; CDR3nt: TGTGCCAGCAGTTACTCTCTAGACAGGGACTATGGCTACACCTTC; CDR3aa: CASSYSLDRDYGYTF
d_gene: .; j_gene: TRBJ2-1; abundance: .; v_gene: TRBV23-1; CDR3nt: TGCGCCAGCAGTCAATCACAGTTATACAGGTACAATGAGCAGTTCTTC; CDR3aa: CASSQSQLYRYNEQFF
d_gene: TRBD2; j_gene: TRBJ2-2; abundance: .; v_gene: TRBV7-9; CDR3nt: TGTTCCAGCAGCTTAGGATGGGGGGGAAACACCGGGGAGCTGTTTTTT; CDR3aa: CSSSLGWGGNTGELFF
d_gene: .; j_gene: TRBJ1-2; abundance: few; v_gene: TRBV19; CDR3nt: TGTGCCAGTAGCAGACCCGGGGACTACTATGGCTACACCTTC; CDR3aa: CASSRPGDYYGYTF
d_gene: .; j_gene: TRBJ2-7; abundance: .; v_gene: TRBV5-6; CDR3nt: TGTGCCAGCAGCGAAGGACACCTCTACGAGCAGTACTTC; CDR3aa: CASSEGHLYEQYF
d_gene: TRBD1; j_gene: TRBJ2-1; abundance: .; v_gene: TRBV6-4; CDR3nt: TGTGCCAGCAGTGAGGGGGACAGCAATGAGCAGTTCTTC; CDR3aa: CASSEGDSNEQFF
d_gene: TRBD2; j_gene: TRBJ2-3; abundance: .; v_gene: TRBV11-2; CDR3nt: TGTGCCAGCAGCAGGAGCCTAGCGGGGGGGCAGGCAGATACGCAGTATTTT; CDR3aa: CASSRSLAGGQADTQYF
d_gene: TRBD1; j_gene: TRBJ2-7; abundance: .; v_gene: TRBV19; CDR3nt: TGTGCCAGTAGTGACGGGACAGCCTACGAGCAGTACTTC; CDR3aa: CASSDGTAYEQYF
d_gene: TRBD2; j_gene: TRBJ2-5; abundance: .; v_gene: TRBV30; CDR3nt: TGTGCCTGGAGTGCGGATAGCGGGAGCGGAGAGACCCAGTACTTC; CDR3aa: CAWSADSGSGETQYF
d_gene: .; j_gene: TRBJ1-6; abundance: .; v_gene: TRBV25-1; CDR3nt: TGTGCCAGCAGCAGAAGCTCCTATAATTCACCCCTCCACTTT; CDR3aa: CASSRSSYNSPLHF
d_gene: TRBD2; j_gene: TRBJ2-3; abundance: .; v_gene: TRBV25-1; CDR3nt: TGTGCCAGCAGTGAATTAGGACTAGCGGGGGGCTATACGCAGTATTTT; CDR3aa: CASSELGLAGGYTQYF
d_gene: .; j_gene: TRBJ1-3; abundance: .; v_gene: TRBV6-5; CDR3nt: TGTGCCAGCAGCCAGGTGGTGAGCTCTGGAAACACCATATATTTT; CDR3aa: CASSQVVSSGNTIYF
d_gene: .; j_gene: TRBJ1-5; abundance: few; v_gene: TRBV18; CDR3nt: TGTGCCAGCTCACCATTGGGGAGGGAGCCCCAGCATTTT; CDR3aa: CASSPLGREPQHF
d_gene: .; j_gene: TRBJ2-7; abundance: few; v_gene: TRBV27; CDR3nt: TGTGCCAGCAGTTTATCGTGGGTGCAGGGTTACGAGCAGTACTTC; CDR3aa: CASSLSWVQGYEQYF
d_gene: TRBD1; j_gene: TRBJ1-1; abundance: once; v_gene: TRBV6-1; CDR3nt: TGTGCCAGCAGCCGACAGGGGGTGAACACTGAAGCTTTCTTT; CDR3aa: CASSRQGVNTEAFF